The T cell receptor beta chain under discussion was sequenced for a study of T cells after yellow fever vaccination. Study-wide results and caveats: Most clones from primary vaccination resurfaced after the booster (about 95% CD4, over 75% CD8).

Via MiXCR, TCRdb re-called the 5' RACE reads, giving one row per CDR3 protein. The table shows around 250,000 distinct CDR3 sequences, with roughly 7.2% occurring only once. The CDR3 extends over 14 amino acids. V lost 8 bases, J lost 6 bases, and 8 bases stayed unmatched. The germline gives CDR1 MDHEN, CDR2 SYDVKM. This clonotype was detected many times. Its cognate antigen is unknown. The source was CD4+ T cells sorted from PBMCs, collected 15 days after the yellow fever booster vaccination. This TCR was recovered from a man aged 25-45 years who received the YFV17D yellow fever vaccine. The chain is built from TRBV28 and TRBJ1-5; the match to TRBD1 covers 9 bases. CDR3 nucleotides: TGTGCCAGCGTCATCGGACAGGGGTTTCAGCCCCAGCATTTT. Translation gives CASVIGQGFQPQHF.